Given below is one T cell receptor beta chain in context. Each PCR replicate run on unsorted PBMC took in 300 ng DNA, about 30,000 T cell genomes. Libraries were prepared by immunoSEQ multiplex PCR; TCRdb keeps only in-frame clonotypes and omits some of them. Counted here are about 560,000 clones, 70% to 80% occurring once; the ten biggest clones make up 9.5% to 15%. The entry originates in a study of shared clonotypes between healthy human individuals. V gave up 1 base and J gave up 7 bases; unmatched junction bases: 10. The CDR3 runs to 17 residues. Germline loops: CDR1 MDHEN, CDR2 SYDVKM. Nashville, Tennessee was home to all donors, each a Caucasian adult.

Sequencing input: PBMCs. The chain uses TRBV28 and TRBJ2-1, with TRBD2 matching over 10 bases. This receptor was taken from a woman aged 40 to 49 in good health. Some clones in this sample may be carry-over from other donors' samples. The CDR3 DNA reads as TGTGCCAGCAGTTTATTCCCGAAGCGGGAGGGACGGAATGAGCAGTTCTTC. Encoded protein: CASSLFPKREGRNEQFF.